The clone carrying this TCR beta chain was seen ten or more times. As yet, its antigen is unknown. Per germline, CDR1 SGHDT and CDR2 YYEEEE. J lost 3 bases, V lost 2 bases, and 16 bases had no gene match. There are 18 residues in the CDR3. Unique molecular identifiers were attached to individual cDNA molecules. TCRdb redid the calling of the 5' RACE reads with MiXCR, one entry per CDR3 protein. The table shows about 25,000 distinct CDR3 sequences, with about 4.5% occurring only once. This sample was included in a study of early T cells in non-severe SARS-CoV-2 infection. Study details: Bulk RNA taken from unsorted whole blood was sequenced, leaving chains unpaired.

Study-wide points: Missing private and CD4 specificities, VDJdb matching favored anti-spike CD8 responses.

The clonotype comes from an adult who was a healthcare worker with PCR-confirmed SARS-CoV-2 infection or an uninfected control (not recorded which). The J gene is TRBJ1-1, the V gene TRBV5-6, with 7 bases fitting TRBD1. Sequenced: whole blood. The CDR3 region is CASSFSLRDSIGYTEAFF. In DNA, the CDR3 is TGTGCCAGCAGCTTTAGTCTTCGGGACAGTATCGGGTACACTGAAGCTTTCTTT.